The sequence of this T cell receptor (beta chain) was determined in a study of T cells after posttransplantation cyclophosphamide. This clone was counted many times. Its matching antigen is unknown. Study-level points and caveats: Later post-transplant blood repertoires were often dominated by donor CD8+ memory clones. Recipient CMV seropositivity and CMV reactivation strongly tracked TRB clonality.

Profiling relied on immunoSEQ multiplex PCR, and the TCRdb table lists in-frame clones only, not all of them. This set yields over 30,000 clones and no singletons; the top ten hold about 1.2%. V shed 5 bases, J shed 7 bases, and the junction held 10 bases outside the gene matches. From germline, CDR1 is WNHNN and CDR2 SYGVQD (reference sequence). The CDR3 spans 15 residues. The V gene is TRBV10-1, the J gene TRBJ1-4, with 7 bases aligning to TRBD1. The TCR sequence derives from a girl aged 10 to 17 in good health, CMV-negative, and a related stem cell transplant donor. Sequenced sample: PBMCs. The CDR3 DNA reads TGCGCCAGCAGTAATTACAGGGGAATTGGTGAAAAACTGTTTTTT. Encoded protein: CASSNYRGIGEKLFF.